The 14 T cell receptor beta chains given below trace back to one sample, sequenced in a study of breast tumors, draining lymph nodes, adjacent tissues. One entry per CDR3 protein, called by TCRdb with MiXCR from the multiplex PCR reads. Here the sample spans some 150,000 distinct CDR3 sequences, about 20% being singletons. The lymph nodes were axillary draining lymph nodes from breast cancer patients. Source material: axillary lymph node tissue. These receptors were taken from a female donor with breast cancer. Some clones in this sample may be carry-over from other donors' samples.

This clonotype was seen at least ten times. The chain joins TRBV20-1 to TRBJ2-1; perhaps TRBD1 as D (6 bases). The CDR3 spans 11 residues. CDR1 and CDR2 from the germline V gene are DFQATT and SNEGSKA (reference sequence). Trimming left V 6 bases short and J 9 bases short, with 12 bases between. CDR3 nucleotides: TGCAGTGCCAATCGAGGGGGTGAGCAGTTCTTC. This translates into CSANRGGEQFF.

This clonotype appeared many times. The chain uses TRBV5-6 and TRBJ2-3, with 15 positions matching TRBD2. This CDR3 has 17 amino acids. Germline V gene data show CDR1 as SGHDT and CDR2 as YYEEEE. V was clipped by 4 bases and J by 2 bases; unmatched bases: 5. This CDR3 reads CASSGTSGRRDTDTQYF. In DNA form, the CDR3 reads TGTGCCAGCAGCGGGACTAGCGGGAGGAGGGACACAGATACGCAGTATTTT.

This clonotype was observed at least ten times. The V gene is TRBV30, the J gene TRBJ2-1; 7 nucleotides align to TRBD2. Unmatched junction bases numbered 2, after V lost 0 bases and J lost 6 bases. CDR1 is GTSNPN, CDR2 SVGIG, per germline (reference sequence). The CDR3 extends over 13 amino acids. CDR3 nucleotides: TGTGCCTGGAGTGTCTCTAGCGGCAATGAGCAGTTCTTC. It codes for CAWSVSSGNEQFF.

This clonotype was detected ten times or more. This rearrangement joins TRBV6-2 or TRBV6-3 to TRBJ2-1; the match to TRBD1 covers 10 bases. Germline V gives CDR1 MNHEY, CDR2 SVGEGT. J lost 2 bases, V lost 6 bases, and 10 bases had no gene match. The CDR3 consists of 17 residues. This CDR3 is CASSPEVGTGAYNEQFF. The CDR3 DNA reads TGTGCCAGCAGCCCCGAGGTCGGGACAGGGGCCTACAATGAGCAGTTCTTC.

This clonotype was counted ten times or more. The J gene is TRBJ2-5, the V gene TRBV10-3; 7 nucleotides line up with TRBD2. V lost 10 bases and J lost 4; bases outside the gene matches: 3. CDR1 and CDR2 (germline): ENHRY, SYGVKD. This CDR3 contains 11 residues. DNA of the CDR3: TGTGCCACCTCGGGAGGAGAGACCCAGTACTTC. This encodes CATSGGETQYF.

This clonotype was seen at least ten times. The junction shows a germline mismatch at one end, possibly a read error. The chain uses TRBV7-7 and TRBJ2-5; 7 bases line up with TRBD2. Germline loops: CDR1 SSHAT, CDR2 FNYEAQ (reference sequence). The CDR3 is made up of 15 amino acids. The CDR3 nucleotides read TGTGCTAGCAGCTTAAGGCCTAGCGGCAAAGAGACCCAGTACTTC. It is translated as CASSLRPSGKETQYF.

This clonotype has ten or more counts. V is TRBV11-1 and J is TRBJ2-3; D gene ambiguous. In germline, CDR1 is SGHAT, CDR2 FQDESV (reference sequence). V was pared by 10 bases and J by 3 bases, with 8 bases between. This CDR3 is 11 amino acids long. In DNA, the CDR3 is TGTGCCATTTCTATAACAGATACGCAGTATTTT. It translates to CAISITDTQYF.

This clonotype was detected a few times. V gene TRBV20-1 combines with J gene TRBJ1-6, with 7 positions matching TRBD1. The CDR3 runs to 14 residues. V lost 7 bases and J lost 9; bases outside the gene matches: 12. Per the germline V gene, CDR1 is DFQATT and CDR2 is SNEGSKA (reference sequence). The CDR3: CSVGGTASGSPLHF. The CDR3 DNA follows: TGCAGTGTTGGCGGGACAGCTAGCGGTTCACCCCTCCACTTT.

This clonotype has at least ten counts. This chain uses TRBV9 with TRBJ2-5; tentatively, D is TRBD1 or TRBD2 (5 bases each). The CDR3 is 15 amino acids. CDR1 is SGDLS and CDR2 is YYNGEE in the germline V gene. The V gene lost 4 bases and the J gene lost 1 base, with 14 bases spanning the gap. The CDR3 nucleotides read TGTGCCAGCAGCCGGGACCACGGGTCCCAAGAGACCCAGTACTTC. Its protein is CASSRDHGSQETQYF.

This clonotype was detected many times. CDR3 sequence reads: CASSLGTGDSNQPQHF. For the CDR3, the DNA is TGTGCCAGCAGCTTGGGGACAGGGGATAGCAATCAGCCCCAGCATTTT. The chain is built from TRBV5-6 and TRBJ1-5; 9 bases are shared with TRBD1. V was pared by 0 bases and J by 0 bases, with 1 base of the junction left unmatched. The CDR3 extends over 16 amino acids. Germline V gene sequence: CDR1 SGHDT, CDR2 YYEEEE. The complete variable domain, with remaining parts taken from reference TRBV5-6 and TRBJ1-5, reads DAGVTQSPTHLIKTRGQQVTLRCSPKSGHDTVSWYQQALGQGPQFIFQYYEEEERQRGNFPDRFSGHQFPNYSSELNVNALLLGDSALYLCASSLGTGDSNQPQHFGDGTRLSIL.

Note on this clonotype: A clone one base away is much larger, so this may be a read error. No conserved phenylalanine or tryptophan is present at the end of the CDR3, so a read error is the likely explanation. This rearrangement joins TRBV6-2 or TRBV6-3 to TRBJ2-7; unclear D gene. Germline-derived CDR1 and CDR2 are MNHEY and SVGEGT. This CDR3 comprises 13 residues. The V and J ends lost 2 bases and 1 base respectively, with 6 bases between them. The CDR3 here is CASSYAPSYEQYS. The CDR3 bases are TGTGCCAGCAGTTACGCCCCATCCTACGAGCAGTACTCC.

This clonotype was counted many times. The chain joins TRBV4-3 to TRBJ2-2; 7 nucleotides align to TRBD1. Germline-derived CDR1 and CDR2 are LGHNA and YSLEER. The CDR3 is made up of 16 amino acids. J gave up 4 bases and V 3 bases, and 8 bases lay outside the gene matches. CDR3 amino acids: CASSQGSPGGTGELFF. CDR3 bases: TGCGCCAGCAGCCAGGGTTCCCCAGGGGGCACCGGGGAGCTGTTTTTT.

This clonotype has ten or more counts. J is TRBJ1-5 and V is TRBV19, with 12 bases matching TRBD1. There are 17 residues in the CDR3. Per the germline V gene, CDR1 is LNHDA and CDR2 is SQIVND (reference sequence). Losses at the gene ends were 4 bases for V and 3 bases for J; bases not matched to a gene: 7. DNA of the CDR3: TGTGCCAGTAGTAGGGACAGGGGGCGAAATGTCAATCAGCCCCAGCATTTT. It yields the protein CASSRDRGRNVNQPQHF.

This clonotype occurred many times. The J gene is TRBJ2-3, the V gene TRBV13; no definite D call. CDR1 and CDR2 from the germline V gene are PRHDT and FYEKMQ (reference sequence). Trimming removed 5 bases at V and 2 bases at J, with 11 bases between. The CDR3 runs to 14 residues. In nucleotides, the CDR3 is TGTGCCAGCAGCCCCCGACGTGTCACAGATACGCAGTATTTT. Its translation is CASSPRRVTDTQYF.